The 30 T cell receptor beta chains below were found in one sample sequenced in a study of cytomegalovirus exposure and HLA in healthy donors. Produced via immunoSEQ multiplex PCR; TCRdb's table is partial and in-frame only. Among 110,000 or so clones listed, under 97% were seen once. The specimen was PBMCs. These receptors all come from a woman between 18 and 29 years old in good health and CMV-seronegative.

The CDR3 sequence: CASKGRAGGVDEQYF. The DNA for the CDR3 is TGCGCCAGCAAAGGCCGGGCAGGGGGCGTAGACGAGCAGTACTTC. This rearrangement joins TRBV5-1 to TRBJ2-7; TRBD1 matches 8 bases. The CDR3 loop spans 15 amino acids. The trim removed 6 bases at V and 5 bases at J, leaving 13 bases unmatched. CDR1 is SGHRS, CDR2 YFSETQ, per germline.

This chain links TRBV30 with TRBJ1-5; 9 nucleotides align to TRBD1. Trimming at V came to 5 bases and at J to 6 bases, leaving 8 bases not matched to a gene. Germline V gene data show CDR1 as GTSNPN and CDR2 as SVGIG (reference sequence). The CDR3 is made up of 14 amino acids. Here the CDR3 DNA reads TGTGCCTGGGGGGGGACAGGGAGCTTTCAGCCCCAGCATTTT. Amino acid sequence: CAWGGTGSFQPQHF.

Comments on this clone: The sample carries other DNA sequences with the same CDR3. The CDR3 sequence is CASSLAGLQETQYF. The CDR3, as DNA: TGTGCCAGCAGCTTAGCGGGACTACAAGAGACCCAGTACTTC. J is TRBJ2-5 and V is TRBV7-2, with 7 bases fitting TRBD2. The ends lost 0 bases at V and 2 bases at J; junction bases unmatched: 0. Germline CDR1 SGHTA, CDR2 FQGNSA. This CDR3 is built from 14 residues.

The rearrangement joins TRBV11-1 to TRBJ2-5; D is unclear. Trimming shortened V by 4 bases and J by 4 bases, and 10 bases separated the two germline ends. The CDR3 length is 13 residues. Germline CDR1 SGHAT, CDR2 FQDESV (reference sequence). The DNA of the CDR3 is TGTGCCAGCAGCTACGATTTCGGAGAGACCCAGTACTTC. Translated, it gives CASSYDFGETQYF.

The chain links TRBV29-1 to TRBJ1-2; 7 bases agree with TRBD1. The CDR3 is 12 residues long. Germline V gene data show CDR1 as SQVTM and CDR2 as ANQGSEA. V shed 6 bases and J 2 bases; nucleotides not matched to a gene: 3. In DNA, the CDR3 is TGCAGCGTCGGACAGGCCAACTATGGCTACACCTTC. It specifies CSVGQANYGYTF.

The CDR3 region has the DNA TGTGCCTGGAGCCCCTTCCTCGGAAACACCATATATTTT. As protein: CAWSPFLGNTIYF. V gene TRBV30 combines with J gene TRBJ1-3; the D is unclear. V dropped 3 bases and J dropped 4 bases, with 10 bases sitting between them. The CDR3 is made up of 13 amino acids. Germline assignment: CDR1 GTSNPN and CDR2 SVGIG (reference sequence). Full variable domain (outside the CDR3, taken from reference TRBV30 and TRBJ1-3): SQTIHQWPATLVQPVGSPLSLECTVEGTSNPNLYWYRQAAGRGLQLLFYSVGIGQISSEVPQNLSASRPQDRQFILSSKKLLLSDSGFYLCAWSPFLGNTIYFGEGSWLTVV.

The chain carries TRBV5-6 and TRBJ1-6, with D possibly TRBD1 on 6 matching bases. V lost 4 bases and J lost 14, with 13 bases in between. The germline V gene has CDR1 SGHDT and CDR2 YYEEEE. This CDR3 contains 12 residues. The CDR3 region is CASSQHRDTLHF. For the CDR3, the DNA is TGTGCCAGCAGCCAGCACCGGGACACCCTCCACTTT. Looking up the rest from reference TRBV5-6 and TRBJ1-6 gives the full variable domain: DAGVTQSPTHLIKTRGQQVTLRCSPKSGHDTVSWYQQALGQGPQFIFQYYEEEERQRGNFPDRFSGHQFPNYSSELNVNALLLGDSALYLCASSQHRDTLHFGNGTRLTVT.

The CDR3 region is CAWMAGTGSGTEAFF. CDR3 nucleotide sequence: TGTGCCTGGATGGCCGGGACAGGGAGTGGCACTGAAGCTTTCTTT. The V gene is TRBV30, the J gene TRBJ1-1, with 9 bases matching TRBD1. Per the germline V gene, CDR1 is GTSNPN and CDR2 is SVGIG (reference sequence). CDR3 length: 15 residues. The V and J ends lost 4 bases and 4 bases, in that order; junction bases with no gene match: 10.

The chain is built from TRBV18 and TRBJ1-5, with 8 bases that match TRBD1. The CDR3 loop spans 14 amino acids. J lost 6 bases, V lost 3 bases, and 4 bases had no gene match. The V gene's germline CDR1 is KGHSH and CDR2 LQKENI. CDR3 DNA sequence: TGTGCCAGCTCACCGGACAGGGTAGGTCAGCCCCAGCATTTT. Amino acids: CASSPDRVGQPQHF.

V is TRBV11-2 and J is TRBJ2-7; D is ambiguous. V was pared by 4 bases and J by 3 bases, with 10 bases between. Looked up from germline, CDR1 is SGHAT and CDR2 is FQNNGV. The CDR3 has 13 residues. CDR3 in DNA: TGTGCCAGCAGCTCTGCCCACAGCTACGAGCAGTACTTC. Translation gives CASSSAHSYEQYF.

The genes are TRBV5-6 and TRBJ2-3, with 9 bases that match TRBD1. V gave up 3 bases and J gave up 2 bases; unmatched junction bases: 4. CDR3 size: 15 residues. CDR1 SGHDT and CDR2 YYEEEE come from the germline V gene. The CDR3 loop reads CASSSDRGYTDTQYF. CDR3 sequence (DNA): TGTGCCAGCAGCTCGGACAGGGGCTACACAGATACGCAGTATTTT.

This chain links TRBV9 with TRBJ2-6; the D gene is possibly TRBD1 (5 bases). Trimming shortened V by 7 bases and J by 1 base, and 9 bases separated the two germline ends. The germline V gene has CDR1 SGDLS and CDR2 YYNGEE. There are 14 residues in the CDR3. The CDR3 DNA reads as TGTGCCAGCGGCAGGGCATCTGGGGCCAACGTCCTGACTTTC. Translated: CASGRASGANVLTF.

V and J are TRBV28 and TRBJ2-1; D might be TRBD2 (5 bases). Trimming left V 7 bases short and J 0 bases short, with 16 bases between. CDR1 is MDHEN, CDR2 SYDVKM, per germline. This CDR3 region has 16 residues. The CDR3 protein is CASTSSGISSYNEQFF. The CDR3 nucleotides are TGTGCCAGCACCTCGTCGGGGATCAGCTCCTACAATGAGCAGTTCTTC.

This chain uses TRBV28 with TRBJ2-7, with TRBD1 identical over 7 bases. CDR1 and CDR2 from the germline V gene are MDHEN and SYDVKM. The V and J ends lost 7 bases and 4 bases, in that order; junction bases with no gene match: 7. The CDR3 extends over 13 amino acids. DNA of the CDR3: TGTGCCAGCAAAACAGGGGTAGTGTACGAGCAGTACTTC. Its protein is CASKTGVVYEQYF.

This clone occurred once. The gene calls are TRBV7-9 and TRBJ2-6; D is possibly TRBD1 (5 bases). The V gene's germline CDR1 is SEHNR and CDR2 FQNEAQ (reference sequence). V was shortened by 6 bases and J by 0 bases, with 6 bases between the two germline ends. The CDR3 is 14 amino acids. CDR3 sequence reads: CASSDSSGANVLTF. CDR3 sequence (DNA): TGTGCCAGCAGTGACAGCTCTGGGGCCAACGTCCTGACTTTC.

This clone was observed once. One end of the junction fails to match germline, which may point to a read error. The rearrangement joins TRBV7-2 to TRBJ1-1; D may be TRBD1 (5 bases). Germline CDR1 is SGHTA and CDR2 is FQGNSA. This CDR3 has 12 amino acids. CDR3 DNA sequence: TGTGCCAGCAGCTTAAGTGGGACTAACGCCGACTTT. Translated, it gives CASSLSGTNADF.

The J gene is TRBJ1-2, the V gene TRBV5-4; 7 bases agree with TRBD1. Looked up from germline, CDR1 is SGHNT and CDR2 is YYREEE (reference sequence). J gave up 0 bases and V 4 bases, and 3 bases lay outside the gene matches. CDR3 length: 14 amino acids. This CDR3 reads CASSTGTANYGYTF. CDR3 coding DNA: TGTGCCAGCAGCACCGGGACAGCTAACTATGGCTACACCTTC.

The V and J genes are TRBV5-1 and TRBJ2-7, with 8 bases matching TRBD1. The CDR3 extends over 14 amino acids. Trimming at V came to 3 bases and at J to 3 bases, leaving 5 bases not matched to a gene. Germline CDR1 SGHRS, CDR2 YFSETQ. CDR3 sequence: CASSSGQAVYEQYF. The CDR3 DNA follows: TGCGCCAGCAGCTCGGGACAGGCGGTCTACGAGCAGTACTTC.

This clone appeared once. The chain joins TRBV7-7 to TRBJ2-2; TRBD1 aligns across 9 bases. This CDR3 region has 20 residues. V gave up 5 bases and J gave up 5 bases; unmatched junction bases: 21. Per germline, CDR1 SSHAT and CDR2 FNYEAQ (reference sequence). For the CDR3, the DNA is TGTGCCAGCAGCACTCGTCCTTTGGGACCCGGGACAGGGTTTACCGGGGAGCTGTTTTTT. Residues: CASSTRPLGPGTGFTGELFF.

The rearrangement links TRBV18 to TRBJ2-7; a weak D match, TRBD2 (5 bases). Germline-derived CDR1 and CDR2 are KGHSH and LQKENI. This CDR3 comprises 15 residues. V was shortened by 5 bases and J by 0 bases, with 14 bases between the two germline ends. In nucleotides, the CDR3 is TGTGCCAGCTCAGAGGACGGGGTAAGCTCCTACGAGCAGTACTTC. It translates to CASSEDGVSSYEQYF.

The chain combines TRBV7-6 with TRBJ2-1; possible D gene TRBD1, 6 bases. V lost 5 bases to trimming and J lost 0 bases, with 29 bases between them. This CDR3 has 21 amino acids. Germline CDR1 SGHVS, CDR2 FNYEAQ. The CDR3 region has the DNA TGTGCCAGCAGCCCCCCCGCGTGGGCACCCTTCGACAGGAGCTCCTACAATGAGCAGTTCTTC. This gives the protein CASSPPAWAPFDRSSYNEQFF. The full variable domain, its missing parts supplied by reference TRBV7-6 and TRBJ2-1, is GAGVSQSPRYKVTKRGQDVALRCDPISGHVSLYWYRQALGQGPEFLTYFNYEAQQDKSGLPNDRFSAERPEGSISTLTIQRTEQRDSAMYRCASSPPAWAPFDRSSYNEQFFGPGTRLTVL.

V and J are TRBV27 and TRBJ2-1; D is uncertain. The CDR3 is 12 residues long. Germline V CDR1 and CDR2: MNHEY, SMNVEV (reference sequence). V shed 5 bases and J shed 8 bases, with 10 bases lying between them. The CDR3, as DNA: TGTGCCAGCAGTGGCCCACCCGATGAGCAGTTCTTC. Translating gives CASSGPPDEQFF.

The CDR3 protein is CASSLATAYPEPPGEQYF. The CDR3 DNA sequence: TGTGCCAGCAGCTTAGCCACAGCATACCCCGAACCCCCAGGCGAGCAGTACTTC. J is TRBJ2-7 and V is TRBV7-2; D call uncertain. Germline CDR1 reads SGHTA; CDR2 reads FQGNSA. Between the trimmed V and J ends, which lost 0 bases and 6 bases, there was a span of 24 bases. CDR3 size: 18 residues. Supplemented by reference TRBV7-2 and TRBJ2-7, the full variable domain reads GAGVSQSPSNKVTEKGKDVELRCDPISGHTALYWYRQSLGQGLEFLIYFQGNSAPDKSGLPSDRFSAERTGGSVSTLTIQRTQQEDSAVYLCASSLATAYPEPPGEQYFGPGTRLTVT.

The J gene is TRBJ2-7, the V gene TRBV30, with 7 bases lining up with TRBD1. Germline V gene data show CDR1 as GTSNPN and CDR2 as SVGIG (reference sequence). V lost 4 bases to trimming and J lost 1 base; unmatched junction nucleotides: 4. The CDR3 is 13 amino acids. CDR3 sequence (DNA): TGTGCCTGGACGGACAGGAGGTCCTACGAGCAGTACTTC. Translation: CAWTDRRSYEQYF.

The chain is built from TRBV27 and TRBJ2-4; TRBD2 agrees at 11 bases. Trimming took 6 bases from V and 6 from J; bases not matched to a gene: 7. Per germline, CDR1 MNHEY and CDR2 SMNVEV (reference sequence). The CDR3 spans 15 residues. The CDR3 region has the DNA TGTGCCAGCAGCCTCCTAGCGGGGGGCCCAAACATTCAGTACTTC. Protein sequence: CASSLLAGGPNIQYF.

The rearrangement links TRBV28 to TRBJ2-6; TRBD1 might be the D (6 bases). Germline-derived CDR1 and CDR2 are MDHEN and SYDVKM. The V end was cut by 5 bases, the J end by 0 bases, with 14 bases between. The CDR3 totals 17 residues. The CDR3 spells CASSAKGVSSGANVLTF. For the CDR3, the DNA is TGTGCCAGCAGTGCAAAGGGGGTTAGCTCTGGGGCCAACGTCCTGACTTTC.

V and J are TRBV6-1 and TRBJ2-7, with D maybe TRBD2 (5 bases). This CDR3 comprises 17 residues. Trimming shortened V by 3 bases and J by 4 bases, and 22 bases separated the two germline ends. Germline values: CDR1 MNHNS, CDR2 SASEGT. CDR3 DNA sequence: TGTGCCAGCAGTGATCTTAGCTGGGCGGGCGGGTCGTACGAGCAGTACTTC. Translated, it gives CASSDLSWAGGSYEQYF.

J is TRBJ1-3 and V is TRBV5-1; TRBD1 might be the D (5 bases). The CDR3 spans 14 residues. V lost 2 bases to trimming and J lost 4 bases, with 10 bases between them. Germline CDR1 and CDR2: SGHRS and YFSETQ. CDR3 bases: TGCGCCAGCAGCTTTGTAGGGGTAGGAAACACCATATATTTT. It is translated as CASSFVGVGNTIYF. Full variable domain (rest looked up from reference TRBV5-1 and TRBJ1-3): KAGVTQTPRYLIKTRGQQVTLSCSPISGHRSVSWYQQTPGQGLQFLFEYFSETQRNKGNFPGRFSGRQFSNSRSEMNVSTLELGDSALYLCASSFVGVGNTIYFGEGSWLTVV.

The chain couples TRBV6-5 to TRBJ1-2; no definite D call. CDR1 is MNHEY and CDR2 is SVGAGI in the germline V gene. V was shortened by 4 bases and J by 2 bases, with 11 bases between the two germline ends. The CDR3 contains 14 residues. DNA for the CDR3: TGTGCCAGCAGTTCCTCAAACGGGAACTATGGCTACACCTTC. Its protein is CASSSSNGNYGYTF.

J is TRBJ1-6 and V is TRBV5-1; TRBD1 agrees at 9 bases. Trimming removed 4 bases from V and 9 bases from J; junction bases left unmatched: 8. The CDR3 extends over 15 amino acids. The V gene's germline CDR1 is SGHRS and CDR2 YFSETQ. CDR3 sequence: CASSLGGQGSSPLHF. CDR3 bases: TGCGCCAGCAGCCTGGGGGGACAGGGTAGTTCACCCCTCCACTTT.